Each of the 22 T cell receptor beta chains below was sequenced from the same sample in a study of blood T cell repertoires in COVID-19. The method was immunoSEQ multiplex PCR; TCRdb's version includes in-frame clones alone and lacks a portion of them. Of 250,000 to 300,000 clones listed, approximately 89% are singletons. The sequencing input was peripheral blood. The receptors originated from a woman in her sixties or seventies with acute or convalescent COVID-19.

The chain has TRBV24-1 and TRBJ2-5, with 8 positions matching TRBD1. CDR1 and CDR2 from the germline V gene are KGHDR and SFDVKD. This CDR3 spans 12 amino acids. After removal of 6 bases from V and 5 bases from J, the junction contained 1 base not matched to a gene. The CDR3, as DNA: TGTGCCACCAGTCAGGGGGCGGAGACCCAGTACTTC. Its protein product is CATSQGAETQYF.

The rearrangement uses TRBV19 and TRBJ1-1, with D perhaps TRBD1 (5 bases). CDR1 and CDR2 from the germline V gene are LNHDA and SQIVND (reference sequence). The V gene lost 1 base and the J gene lost 5 bases, with 11 bases spanning the gap. The CDR3 spans 14 residues. CDR3 loop: CASSIVQGGTEAFF. CDR3 bases: TGTGCCAGTAGTATAGTGCAGGGAGGGACTGAAGCTTTCTTT.

V is TRBV6-5 and J is TRBJ2-1, with 7 positions matching TRBD2. The CDR3 has 13 residues. V was pared by 2 bases and J by 8 bases, with 3 bases of the junction left unmatched. Looked up from germline, CDR1 is MNHEY and CDR2 is SVGAGI. This CDR3 reads CASSYGGSYEQFF. The CDR3, as DNA: TGTGCCAGCAGTTACGGCGGGAGTTATGAGCAGTTCTTC.

The genes are TRBV14 and TRBJ2-7, with a possible D match to TRBD1 (5 bases). This CDR3 is built from 16 residues. Per the germline V gene, CDR1 is SGHDN and CDR2 is FVKESK. With 0 bases removed from V and 5 bases from J, the gap between germline ends came to 17 bases. The CDR3 sequence: CASSQDLGVEYDEQYF. For the CDR3, the DNA is TGTGCCAGCAGCCAAGATCTAGGGGTTGAATATGACGAGCAGTACTTC.

This chain connects TRBV7-9 to TRBJ1-5, with 7 bases identical to TRBD1. V shed 3 bases and J 0 bases; nucleotides not matched to a gene: 2. CDR3 size: 15 residues. The germline V gene has CDR1 SEHNR and CDR2 FQNEAQ (reference sequence). CDR3 in DNA: TGTGCCAGCAGCTTGACAGGGAATAGCAATCAGCCCCAGCATTTT. Residues: CASSLTGNSNQPQHF.

The chain carries TRBV7-3 and TRBJ1-1, with 7 bases aligning to TRBD1. Germline CDR1 SGHTA, CDR2 FQGTGA. This CDR3 spans 13 amino acids. The ends lost 5 bases at V and 5 bases at J; junction bases unmatched: 5. The CDR3: CASSVDRVTEAFF. CDR3 sequence (DNA): TGTGCCAGCAGCGTAGACAGGGTAACTGAAGCTTTCTTT.

This clone has just one count. V is TRBV27 and J is TRBJ1-2, with unresolved D. The CDR3 contains 16 residues. V dropped 6 bases and J dropped 1 base, with 18 bases sitting between them. Germline V gene data show CDR1 as MNHEY and CDR2 as SMNVEV (reference sequence). The CDR3 reads CASSPIIHLLNYGYTF. The CDR3 DNA reads TGTGCCAGCAGCCCGATAATACACCTTCTTAACTATGGCTACACCTTC.

This clone was seen just once. This sample also contains other DNA sequences that code for the same CDR3. This chain uses TRBV5-4 with TRBJ2-3; 11 nucleotides line up with TRBD2. This CDR3 has 16 amino acids. The V and J ends lost 0 bases and 3 bases, in that order; junction bases with no gene match: 3. The germline V gene encodes CDR1 SGHNT and CDR2 YYREEE (reference sequence). Here the CDR3 DNA reads TGTGCCAGCAGCTTGGGCCTAGCGGGGGGTACAGATACGCAGTATTTT. Residues: CASSLGLAGGTDTQYF.

In DNA form, the CDR3 reads TGTGCCAGTAGAGGGGTGCGGGACAGAGCATACTATGGCTACACCTTC. This codes for CASRGVRDRAYYGYTF. The rearrangement uses TRBV19 and TRBJ1-2; 7 positions agree with TRBD1. V was clipped by 6 bases and J by 3 bases; unmatched bases: 13. The CDR3 has 16 amino acids. The germline V gene has CDR1 LNHDA and CDR2 SQIVND (reference sequence).

V is TRBV2 and J is TRBJ2-7; a weak D match, TRBD2 (5 bases). Germline assignment: CDR1 SNHLY and CDR2 FYNNEI. The CDR3 spans 15 residues. Trimming removed 6 bases from V and 0 bases from J, with 15 bases in between. Written as DNA, the CDR3 is TGTGCCAGCAGGCCCGGGTTTGGGAGCTCCTACGAGCAGTACTTC. It is translated as CASRPGFGSSYEQYF.

The chain recombines TRBV27 with TRBJ1-1; 12 bases map to TRBD1. V shed 4 bases, J shed 11 bases, and the junction held 11 bases outside the gene matches. The CDR3 has 15 amino acids. Germline V gene sequence: CDR1 MNHEY, CDR2 SMNVEV (reference sequence). CDR3 region: CASSSPGQGAAGAFF. For the CDR3, the DNA is TGTGCCAGCAGTTCTCCGGGACAGGGGGCCGCCGGTGCTTTCTTT.

The CDR3 nucleotides are TGTGCCAGCAGCTTGAGGGGACAGGGCTACGAGCAGTACTTC. Protein sequence: CASSLRGQGYEQYF. The J gene is TRBJ2-7, the V gene TRBV5-4; 9 positions match TRBD1. The CDR3 runs to 14 residues. V gave up 1 base and J gave up 3 bases; unmatched junction bases: 2. The germline CDR1 and CDR2 sequences are SGHNT and YYREEE (reference sequence). The whole variable domain, filled in from reference TRBV5-4 and TRBJ2-7, reads ETGVTQSPTHLIKTRGQQVTLRCSSQSGHNTVSWYQQALGQGPQFIFQYYREEENGRGNFPPRFSGLQFPNYSSELNVNALELDDSALYLCASSLRGQGYEQYFGPGTRLTVT.

CDR3 amino acids: CASSFGFQGTTEAFF. The DNA of the CDR3 is TGTGCCAGCAGCTTCGGATTCCAGGGTACCACTGAAGCTTTCTTT. V is TRBV5-8 and J is TRBJ1-1, with D perhaps TRBD1 (5 bases). Trimming pared 2 bases from V and 4 bases from J, leaving 15 bases between. The CDR3 covers 15 residues. CDR1 is SGHTS, CDR2 YDEGEE, per germline.

The chain couples TRBV5-4 to TRBJ2-1, with D maybe TRBD2 (5 bases). The CDR3 is 13 amino acids. In germline, CDR1 is SGHNT, CDR2 YYREEE (reference sequence). The V end lost 1 base, the J end lost 5 bases, and 7 bases lay between the germline ends. CDR3 nucleotides: TGTGCCAGCAGCTTGCGGACTGACAATGAGCAGTTCTTC. This codes for CASSLRTDNEQFF. The full variable domain, its missing parts supplied by reference TRBV5-4 and TRBJ2-1, is ETGVTQSPTHLIKTRGQQVTLRCSSQSGHNTVSWYQQALGQGPQFIFQYYREEENGRGNFPPRFSGLQFPNYSSELNVNALELDDSALYLCASSLRTDNEQFFGPGTRLTVL.

The chain uses TRBV6-5 and TRBJ2-1; D is possibly TRBD2 (7 bases). Trimming cost V 8 bases and J 7 bases, with 18 bases left between them. Germline V lookup: CDR1 MNHEY, CDR2 SVGAGI. The CDR3 has 14 amino acids. The DNA for the CDR3 is TGTGCCAGCCTCCGCAGGACAGCGGGGAATGAGCAGTTCTTC. It is translated as CASLRRTAGNEQFF.

This rearrangement joins TRBV3-1 (or the pseudogene TRBV3-2) to TRBJ2-6, with D unclear. The CDR3 is 17 residues long. V was clipped by 4 bases and J by 0 bases, with 13 bases between them. CDR1 and CDR2 (germline): LGHDT, YNNKEL (reference sequence). The CDR3, as DNA: TGTGCCAGCAGCCCCCTGTCCTTTAGCTCTGGGGCCAACGTCCTGACTTTC. As protein: CASSPLSFSSGANVLTF.

The chain links TRBV2 to TRBJ2-1, with D possibly matching TRBD2 (6 bases). The CDR3 consists of 13 residues. The V gene lost 0 bases and the J gene lost 7 bases, with 7 bases spanning the gap. Per the germline V gene, CDR1 is SNHLY and CDR2 is FYNNEI. The CDR3 spells CASSEAEGNEQFF. DNA for the CDR3: TGTGCCAGCAGTGAAGCGGAGGGGAATGAGCAGTTCTTC.

The chain joins TRBV5-4 to TRBJ1-3; D remains ambiguous. The length of the CDR3 is 13 residues. Per germline, CDR1 SGHNT and CDR2 YYREEE (reference sequence). The V gene lost 8 bases and the J gene lost 4 bases, with 13 bases spanning the gap. The chain's CDR3 is CASQREIGNTIYF. CDR3 bases: TGTGCCAGTCAGCGGGAGATAGGAAACACCATATATTTT.

This rearrangement joins TRBV29-1 to TRBJ1-3; D unclear. Germline values: CDR1 SQVTM, CDR2 ANQGSEA. V lost 3 bases and J lost 0, with 9 bases in between. This CDR3 is built from 14 residues. CDR3 sequence reads: CSVEESASGNTIYF. The CDR3 nucleotides are TGCAGCGTTGAGGAGTCAGCCTCTGGAAACACCATATATTTT.

The chain uses TRBV4-2 and TRBJ1-1; possible D gene TRBD1, 6 bases. V was pared by 0 bases and J by 5 bases, with 7 bases between. Germline V CDR1 and CDR2: LGHNA, YNFKEQ. There are 13 residues in the CDR3. CDR3: CASSQERGTEAFF. Written as DNA, the CDR3 is TGTGCCAGCAGCCAAGAAAGGGGGACTGAAGCTTTCTTT.

This clone was found a few times. This chain links TRBV28 with TRBJ2-7; perhaps TRBD2 as D (6 bases). Per the germline V gene, CDR1 is MDHEN and CDR2 is SYDVKM. The length of the CDR3 is 14 residues. V dropped 7 bases and J dropped 2 bases, with 15 bases sitting between them. CDR3 protein: CASTFRRDAYEQYF. The CDR3 region has the DNA TGTGCCAGCACTTTCCGGCGGGACGCCTACGAGCAGTACTTC.

This rearrangement joins TRBV11-2 to TRBJ1-1; 8 nucleotides agree with TRBD1. V trimming: 5 bases; J trimming: 0 bases; junction bases outside the gene matches: 2. The CDR3 totals 14 residues. Germline V gives CDR1 SGHAT, CDR2 FQNNGV. CDR3 region: CASSPGQVNTEAFF. CDR3 in DNA: TGTGCCAGCAGCCCGGGACAGGTGAACACTGAAGCTTTCTTT.